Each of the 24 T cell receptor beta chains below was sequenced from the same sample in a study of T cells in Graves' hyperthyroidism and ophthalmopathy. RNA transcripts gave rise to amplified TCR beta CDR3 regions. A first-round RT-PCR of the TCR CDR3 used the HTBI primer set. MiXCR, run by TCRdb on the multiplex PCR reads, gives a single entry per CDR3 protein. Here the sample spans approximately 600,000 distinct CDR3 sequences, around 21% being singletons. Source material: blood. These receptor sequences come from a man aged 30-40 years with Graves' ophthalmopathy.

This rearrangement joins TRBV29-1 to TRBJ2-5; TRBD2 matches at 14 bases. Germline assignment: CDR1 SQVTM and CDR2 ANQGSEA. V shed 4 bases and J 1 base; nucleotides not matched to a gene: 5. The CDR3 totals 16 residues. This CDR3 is CSVGLAGGGFQETQYF. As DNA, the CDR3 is TGCAGCGTTGGACTAGCGGGAGGGGGGTTCCAAGAGACCCAGTACTTC.

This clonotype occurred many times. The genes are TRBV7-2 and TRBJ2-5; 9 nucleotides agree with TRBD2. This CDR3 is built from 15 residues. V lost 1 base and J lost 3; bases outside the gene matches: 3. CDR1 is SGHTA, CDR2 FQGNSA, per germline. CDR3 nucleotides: TGTGCCAGCAGCTTAGGACTAGCGGCAAAAGAGACCCAGTACTTC. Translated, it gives CASSLGLAAKETQYF. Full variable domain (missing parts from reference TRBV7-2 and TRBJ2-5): GAGVSQSPSNKVTEKGKDVELRCDPISGHTALYWYRQSLGQGLEFLIYFQGNSAPDKSGLPSDRFSAERTGGSVSTLTIQRTQQEDSAVYLCASSLGLAAKETQYFGPGTRLLVL.

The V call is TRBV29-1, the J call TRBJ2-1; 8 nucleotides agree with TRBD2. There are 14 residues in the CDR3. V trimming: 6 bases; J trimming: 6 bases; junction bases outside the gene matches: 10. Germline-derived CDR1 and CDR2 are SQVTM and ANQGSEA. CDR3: CSVLAGRGVNEQFF. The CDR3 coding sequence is TGCAGCGTCTTAGCGGGAAGGGGAGTCAATGAGCAGTTCTTC.

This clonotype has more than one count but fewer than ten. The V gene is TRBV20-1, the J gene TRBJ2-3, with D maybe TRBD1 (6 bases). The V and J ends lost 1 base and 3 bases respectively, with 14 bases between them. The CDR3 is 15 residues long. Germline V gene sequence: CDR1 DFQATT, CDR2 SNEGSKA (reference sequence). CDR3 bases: TGCAGTGCTAGAGTTCCGGGACATAAGACAGATACGCAGTATTTT. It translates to CSARVPGHKTDTQYF.

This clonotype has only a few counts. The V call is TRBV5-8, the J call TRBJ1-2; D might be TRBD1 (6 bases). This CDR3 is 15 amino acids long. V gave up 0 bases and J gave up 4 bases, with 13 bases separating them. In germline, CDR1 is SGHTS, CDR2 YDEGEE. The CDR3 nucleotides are TGTGCCAGCAGCTTGGCCCCTCAGGGGCTCTATGGCTACACCTTC. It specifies CASSLAPQGLYGYTF.

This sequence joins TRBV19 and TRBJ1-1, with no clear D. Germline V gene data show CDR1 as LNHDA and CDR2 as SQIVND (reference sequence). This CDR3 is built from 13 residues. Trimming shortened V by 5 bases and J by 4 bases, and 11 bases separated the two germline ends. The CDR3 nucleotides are TGTGCCAGTAGTGGTCCATGGGGCACTGAAGCTTTCTTT. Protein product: CASSGPWGTEAFF.

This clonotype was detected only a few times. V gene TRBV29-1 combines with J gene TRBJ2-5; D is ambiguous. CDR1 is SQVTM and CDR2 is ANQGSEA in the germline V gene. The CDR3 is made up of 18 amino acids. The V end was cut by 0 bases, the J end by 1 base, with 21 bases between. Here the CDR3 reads CSVEDLTWARPTQETQYF. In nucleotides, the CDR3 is TGCAGCGTTGAAGATCTGACGTGGGCCAGACCGACCCAAGAGACCCAGTACTTC.

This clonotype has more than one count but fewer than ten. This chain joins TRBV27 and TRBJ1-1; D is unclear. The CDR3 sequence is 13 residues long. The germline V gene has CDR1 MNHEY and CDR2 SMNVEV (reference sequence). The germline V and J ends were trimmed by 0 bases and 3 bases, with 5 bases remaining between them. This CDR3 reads CASSLSVDTEAFF. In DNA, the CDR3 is TGTGCCAGCAGTTTATCGGTTGACACTGAAGCTTTCTTT.

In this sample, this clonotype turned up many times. Here the CDR3 DNA reads TGTGCCAGCTCCCAGGGGTCGGAGACCCAGTACTTC. Translation gives CASSQGSETQYF. V gene TRBV18 combines with J gene TRBJ2-5; maybe TRBD1 (6 bases). V shed 6 bases and J shed 5 bases, with 10 bases lying between them. Germline assignment: CDR1 KGHSH and CDR2 LQKENI. The CDR3 loop spans 12 amino acids. The complete variable domain, with remaining parts taken from reference TRBV18 and TRBJ2-5, reads NAGVMQNPRHLVRRRGQEARLRCSPMKGHSHVYWYRQLPEEGLKFMVYLQKENIIDESGMPKERFSAEFPKEGPSILRIQQVVRGDSAAYFCASSQGSETQYFGPGTRLLVL.

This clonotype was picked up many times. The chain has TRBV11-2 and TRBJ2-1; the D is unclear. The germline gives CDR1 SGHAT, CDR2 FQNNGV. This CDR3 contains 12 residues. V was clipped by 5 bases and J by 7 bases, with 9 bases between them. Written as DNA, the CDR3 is TGTGCCAGCAGCGAGAGCCCTAATGAGCAGTTCTTC. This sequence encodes CASSESPNEQFF.

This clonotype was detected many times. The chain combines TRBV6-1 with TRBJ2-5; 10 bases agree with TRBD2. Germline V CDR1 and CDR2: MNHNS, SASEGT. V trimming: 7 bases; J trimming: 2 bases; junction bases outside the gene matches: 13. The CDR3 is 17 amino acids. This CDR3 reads CASKTLTGTSAQETQYF. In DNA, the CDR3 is TGTGCCAGCAAAACCCTTACCGGGACTAGCGCGCAAGAGACCCAGTACTTC.

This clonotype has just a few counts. CDR3 loop: CSGRTSGRWGEQYF. In nucleotides, the CDR3 is TGCAGTGGGCGGACTAGCGGGAGATGGGGCGAGCAGTACTTC. This chain joins TRBV20-1 and TRBJ2-7; 13 bases map to TRBD2. The CDR3 extends over 14 amino acids. Per the germline V gene, CDR1 is DFQATT and CDR2 is SNEGSKA (reference sequence). V shed 7 bases, J shed 6 bases, and the junction held 9 bases outside the gene matches.

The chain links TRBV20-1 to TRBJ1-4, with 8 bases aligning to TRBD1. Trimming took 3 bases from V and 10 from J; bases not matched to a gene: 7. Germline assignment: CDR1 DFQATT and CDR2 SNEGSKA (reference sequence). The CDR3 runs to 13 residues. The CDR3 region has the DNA TGCAGTGCTAGGGACAGGGAGTTGAGAAAACTGTTTTTT. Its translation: CSARDRELRKLFF.

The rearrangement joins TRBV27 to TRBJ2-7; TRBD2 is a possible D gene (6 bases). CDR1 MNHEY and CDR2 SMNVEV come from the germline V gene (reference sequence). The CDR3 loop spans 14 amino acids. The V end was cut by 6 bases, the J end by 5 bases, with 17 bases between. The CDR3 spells CASRGGTNLHEQYF. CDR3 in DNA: TGTGCCAGCAGGGGGGGTACTAACCTCCACGAGCAGTACTTC.

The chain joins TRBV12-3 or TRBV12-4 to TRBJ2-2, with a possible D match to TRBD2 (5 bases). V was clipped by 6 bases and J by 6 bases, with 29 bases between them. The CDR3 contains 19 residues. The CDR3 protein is CASSFLPPVPGFRPGELFF. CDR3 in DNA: TGTGCCAGCAGCTTCCTTCCCCCGGTCCCGGGGTTTCGGCCCGGGGAGCTGTTTTTT.

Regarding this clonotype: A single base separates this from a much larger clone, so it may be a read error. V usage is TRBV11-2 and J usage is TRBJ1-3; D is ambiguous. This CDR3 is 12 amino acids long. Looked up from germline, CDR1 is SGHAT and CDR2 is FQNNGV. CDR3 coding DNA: TGTACCAGCAGCTTAGTGGAAAACACCATATATTTT. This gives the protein CTSSLVENTIYF.

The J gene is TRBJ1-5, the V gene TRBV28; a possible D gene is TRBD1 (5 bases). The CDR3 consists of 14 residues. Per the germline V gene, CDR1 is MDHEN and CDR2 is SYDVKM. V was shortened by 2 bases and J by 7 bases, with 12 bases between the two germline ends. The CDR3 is CASSLRGFEQPQHF. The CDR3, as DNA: TGTGCCAGCAGTTTAAGGGGTTTTGAGCAGCCCCAGCATTTT.

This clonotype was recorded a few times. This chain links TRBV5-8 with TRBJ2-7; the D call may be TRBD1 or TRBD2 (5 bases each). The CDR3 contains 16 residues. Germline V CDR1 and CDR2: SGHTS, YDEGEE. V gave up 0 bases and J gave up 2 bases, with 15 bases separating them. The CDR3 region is CASSLAVGVRPYEQYF. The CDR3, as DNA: TGTGCCAGCAGCTTGGCCGTGGGGGTTCGGCCCTACGAGCAGTACTTC.

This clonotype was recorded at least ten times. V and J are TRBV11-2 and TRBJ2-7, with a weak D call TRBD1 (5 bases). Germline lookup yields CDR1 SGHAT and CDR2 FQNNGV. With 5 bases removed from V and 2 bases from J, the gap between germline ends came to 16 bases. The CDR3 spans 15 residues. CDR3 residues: CASSASSQATYEQYF. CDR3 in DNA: TGTGCCAGCAGCGCGTCGTCACAGGCTACCTACGAGCAGTACTTC.

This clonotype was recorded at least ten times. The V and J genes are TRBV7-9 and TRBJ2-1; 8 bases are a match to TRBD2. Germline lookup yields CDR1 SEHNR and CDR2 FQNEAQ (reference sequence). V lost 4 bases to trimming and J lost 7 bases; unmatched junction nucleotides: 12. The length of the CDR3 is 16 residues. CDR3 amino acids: CASSSKLAGGGNEQFF. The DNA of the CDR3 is TGTGCCAGCAGCTCGAAGCTAGCGGGTGGGGGAAATGAGCAGTTCTTC. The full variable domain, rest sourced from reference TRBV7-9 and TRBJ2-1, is DTGVSQNPRHKITKRGQNVTFRCDPISEHNRLYWYRQTLGQGPEFLTYFQNEAQLEKSRLLSDRFSAERPKGSFSTLEIQRTEQGDSAMYLCASSSKLAGGGNEQFFGPGTRLTVL.

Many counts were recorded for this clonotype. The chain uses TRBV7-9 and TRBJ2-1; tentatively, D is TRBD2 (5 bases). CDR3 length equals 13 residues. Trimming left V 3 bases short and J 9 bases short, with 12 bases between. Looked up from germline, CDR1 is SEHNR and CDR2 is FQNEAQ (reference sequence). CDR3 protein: CASSLRLRGEQFF. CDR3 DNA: TGTGCCAGCAGCTTGCGCCTCCGGGGTGAGCAGTTCTTC.

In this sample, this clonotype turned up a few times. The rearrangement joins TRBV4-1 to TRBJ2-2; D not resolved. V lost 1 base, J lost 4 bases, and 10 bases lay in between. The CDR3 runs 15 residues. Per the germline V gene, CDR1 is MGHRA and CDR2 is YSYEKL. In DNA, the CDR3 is TGCGCCAGCAGCCAAGCAGAAGCGTTCACCGGGGAGCTGTTTTTT. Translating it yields CASSQAEAFTGELFF.

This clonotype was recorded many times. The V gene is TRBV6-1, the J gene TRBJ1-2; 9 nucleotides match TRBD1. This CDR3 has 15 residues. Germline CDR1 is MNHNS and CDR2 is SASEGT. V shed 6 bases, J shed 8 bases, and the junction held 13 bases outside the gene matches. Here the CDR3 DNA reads TGTGCCAGCAGCAATCCGGGACAGGGAGGTAACGGCTACACCTTC. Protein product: CASSNPGQGGNGYTF.

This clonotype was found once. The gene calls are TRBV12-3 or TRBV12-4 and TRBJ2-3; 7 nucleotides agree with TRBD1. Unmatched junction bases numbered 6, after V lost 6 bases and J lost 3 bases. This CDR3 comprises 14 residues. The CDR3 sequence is CASSGDRETDTQYF. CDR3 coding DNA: TGTGCCAGCAGCGGCGACAGGGAGACAGATACGCAGTATTTT.